These 24 T cell receptor beta chains share one sample of origin, sequenced in a study of T-cell memory formation after mild COVID-19. TCRdb itself ran the 5' RACE reads through MiXCR, one entry per CDR3 protein. This sample carries 400,000 to 500,000 distinct CDR3 sequences, roughly 20% of them seen once, and the ten largest clones take roughly 8.4%. Sequenced input: PBMCs or a T cell subset sorted from them (not recorded which). The receptor source for this set is an adult woman who had mild COVID-19 (a few samples of this study predate the infection). Cell type and time point are not known.

The rearrangement joins TRBV14 to TRBJ2-1, with 11 bases that match TRBD2. Germline CDR1 reads SGHDN; CDR2 reads FVKESK. The CDR3 has 18 residues. V lost 1 base to trimming and J lost 0 bases; unmatched junction nucleotides: 5. As DNA, the CDR3 is TGTGCCAGCAGCCAAGGTCCTAGCGGGGGGCTCTCCTACAATGAGCAGTTCTTC. It is translated as CASSQGPSGGLSYNEQFF. Full variable domain (missing parts from reference TRBV14 and TRBJ2-1): EAGVTQFPSHSVIEKGQTVTLRCDPISGHDNLYWYRRVMGKEIKFLLHFVKESKQDESGMPNNRFLAERTGGTYSTLKVQPAELEDSGVYFCASSQGPSGGLSYNEQFFGPGTRLTVL.

The CDR3 loop reads CASSDQPTGVTEAFF. Here the CDR3 DNA reads TGTGCCAGCAGTGACCAGCCGACAGGAGTCACTGAAGCTTTCTTT. The chain uses TRBV6-4 and TRBJ1-1, with D perhaps TRBD1 (6 bases). The V end lost 2 bases, the J end lost 4 bases, and 14 bases lay between the germline ends. Germline assignment: CDR1 MRHNA and CDR2 SNTAGT. The CDR3 spans 15 residues.

The CDR3 here is CATSDRGSGANVLTF. The CDR3 DNA follows: TGTGCCACCAGTGATCGGGGGTCTGGGGCCAACGTCCTGACTTTC. This chain links TRBV24-1 with TRBJ2-6; D perhaps matches TRBD2 (6 bases). V lost 3 bases and J lost 1, with 6 bases in between. Germline values: CDR1 KGHDR, CDR2 SFDVKD. This CDR3 has 15 amino acids.

V gene TRBV4-1 combines with J gene TRBJ1-6, with 7 bases that match TRBD1. Per germline, CDR1 MGHRA and CDR2 YSYEKL. V trimming: 0 bases; J trimming: 11 bases; junction bases outside the gene matches: 10. The CDR3 is 16 amino acids. The CDR3 region has the DNA TGCGCCAGCAGCCAAGACAGACAGGGTATTGGGACACCCCTCCACTTT. This gives the protein CASSQDRQGIGTPLHF.

The rearrangement links TRBV5-6 to TRBJ2-6; 7 bases match TRBD1. This CDR3 is built from 17 residues. The J segment lost 1 base and the V segment lost 5 bases, leaving 9 bases of the junction unmatched. Germline lookup yields CDR1 SGHDT and CDR2 YYEEEE. In nucleotides, the CDR3 is TGTGCCAGCAGAAAGGACAGGCCCTTTTCTGGGGCCAACGTCCTGACTTTC. Residues: CASRKDRPFSGANVLTF.

This clonotype was seen a few times. The gene calls are TRBV20-1 and TRBJ2-1; 8 positions agree with TRBD2. This CDR3 is built from 14 residues. Germline CDR1 is DFQATT and CDR2 is SNEGSKA (reference sequence). Trimming at V came to 3 bases and at J to 1 base, leaving 2 bases not matched to a gene. In nucleotides, the CDR3 is TGCAGTGCTAGCGGGAGGGGGTCCTACAATGAGCAGTTCTTC. This encodes CSASGRGSYNEQFF.

This clonotype was recorded a few times. CDR3 coding DNA: TGTGCCAGCAGCGGGGCGGCACTTCTTGGCGATGAGCAGTTCTTC. It translates to CASSGAALLGDEQFF. The chain recombines TRBV12-3 or TRBV12-4 with TRBJ2-1; D possibly uses TRBD1 or TRBD2 (5 bases each). This CDR3 is built from 15 residues. Trimming removed 6 bases at V and 8 bases at J, with 20 bases between.

This clonotype has more than one count but fewer than ten. This chain joins TRBV25-1 and TRBJ2-4, with a tentative D call TRBD1 (6 bases). The CDR3 runs 11 residues. Germline assignment: CDR1 MGHDK and CDR2 SYGVNS. V shed 6 bases and J shed 13 bases, with 13 bases lying between them. CDR3 region: CASSDRFGQYF. The DNA of the CDR3 is TGTGCCAGCAGCGACAGGTTTGGGCAGTACTTC.

This clonotype appeared a few times. The V gene is TRBV20-1, the J gene TRBJ1-2; 7 nucleotides align to TRBD1. Germline trimming cut 6 bases from V and 2 bases from J; bases unmatched to any gene: 12. The CDR3 consists of 15 residues. Germline CDR1 reads DFQATT; CDR2 reads SNEGSKA (reference sequence). For the CDR3, the DNA is TGCAGTGCCCCTAGCCCAGACAGGGTCAACTATGGCTACACCTTC. Protein sequence: CSAPSPDRVNYGYTF.

The rearrangement links TRBV10-3 to TRBJ1-3; D is possibly TRBD1 (6 bases). The CDR3 totals 17 residues. The V end lost 6 bases, the J end lost 0 bases, and 18 bases lay between the germline ends. The germline gives CDR1 ENHRY, CDR2 SYGVKD. The CDR3 spells CAISGQTYGSSGNTIYF. The CDR3, as DNA: TGTGCCATCAGCGGACAGACGTACGGCTCCTCTGGAAACACCATATATTTT.

The V gene is TRBV29-1, the J gene TRBJ2-7, with D possibly being TRBD1 (5 bases). The V gene's germline CDR1 is SQVTM and CDR2 ANQGSEA. The CDR3 consists of 12 residues. V lost 3 bases and J lost 5, with 11 bases in between. The CDR3 DNA reads as TGCAGCGTTGAGAACCAGGGCAACGAGCAGTACTTC. Translation gives CSVENQGNEQYF.

This clonotype was observed a handful of times. The chain is built from TRBV6-5 and TRBJ1-1; tentatively, D is TRBD1 (5 bases). V lost 7 bases and J 0 bases, leaving 9 bases between the germline ends. The germline gives CDR1 MNHEY, CDR2 SVGAGI. There are 13 residues in the CDR3. The CDR3 loop reads CASTGRLNTEAFF. The CDR3, as DNA: TGTGCCAGCACGGGACGGTTGAACACTGAAGCTTTCTTT.

This clonotype has a handful of counts. The V call is TRBV4-2, the J call TRBJ2-7, with 13 bases aligning to TRBD2. V lost 1 base, J lost 7 bases, and 7 bases stayed unmatched. Germline V gene lookup returns CDR1 LGHNA and CDR2 YNFKEQ. There are 16 residues in the CDR3. In DNA form, the CDR3 reads TGTGCCAGCAGCCAAGGGGGGACTAGCGGGGCGCGGGAGCAGTACTTC. It is translated as CASSQGGTSGAREQYF.

The chain couples TRBV9 to TRBJ2-2, with D perhaps being TRBD1 or TRBD2 (5 bases each). V shed 7 bases and J shed 1 base, with 14 bases lying between them. The CDR3 length is 15 residues. Looked up from germline, CDR1 is SGDLS and CDR2 is YYNGEE. For the CDR3, the DNA is TGTGCCAGCGTATTCAGAGGGGAGAACACCGGGGAGCTGTTTTTT. Its protein is CASVFRGENTGELFF.

This clonotype was seen more than once but under ten times. The chain couples TRBV29-1 to TRBJ1-1; D call uncertain. Trimming removed 5 bases at V and 8 bases at J, with 9 bases between. The CDR3 has 10 residues. CDR1 and CDR2 (germline): SQVTM, ANQGSEA. The CDR3 region is CSVFVTEAFF. The CDR3, as DNA: TGCAGCGTTTTTGTAACGGAAGCTTTCTTT.

This clonotype was seen a few times. The V and J genes are TRBV7-2 and TRBJ2-7; tentative D call: TRBD2 (6 bases). Between the trimmed V and J ends, which lost 3 bases and 6 bases, there was a span of 18 bases. Germline V lookup: CDR1 SGHTA, CDR2 FQGNSA. The CDR3 sequence is 15 residues long. CDR3 residues: CASSLTGDGVGEQYF. In DNA, the CDR3 is TGTGCCAGCAGCTTGACGGGGGACGGTGTTGGCGAGCAGTACTTC.

The table lists this clonotype with a few counts. The chain is built from TRBV7-9 and TRBJ2-7; D unresolved. CDR3 size: 19 residues. CDR1 and CDR2 (germline): SEHNR, FQNEAQ (reference sequence). V shed 1 base and J shed 3 bases, with 25 bases lying between them. The CDR3 sequence is CASSLGGSGLSLTNYEQYF. In DNA form, the CDR3 reads TGTGCCAGCAGCTTAGGTGGGTCAGGCCTGTCCCTCACGAACTACGAGCAGTACTTC.

This clonotype was seen only a few times. The rearrangement links TRBV6-5 to TRBJ2-5, with D perhaps TRBD1 (7 bases). V lost 6 bases and J 4 bases, leaving 21 bases between the germline ends. The CDR3 runs to 16 residues. Germline V gene lookup returns CDR1 MNHEY and CDR2 SVGAGI. CDR3 nucleotide sequence: TGTGCCAGCAGCCGAGCCTCTCAGGGGGGCGGAGAGACCCAGTACTTC. Its translation is CASSRASQGGGETQYF.

The V gene is TRBV15, the J gene TRBJ2-3; D call uncertain. CDR1 LNHNV and CDR2 YYDKDF come from the germline V gene (reference sequence). The CDR3 extends over 16 amino acids. Trimming stripped 1 base from V and 1 base from J, with 12 bases between. CDR3 region: CATSRVAQAGTDTQYF. As DNA, the CDR3 is TGTGCCACCAGCAGAGTTGCGCAGGCCGGCACAGATACGCAGTATTTT.

The chain is built from TRBV20-1 and TRBJ1-6; no definite D call. The CDR3 spans 12 residues. Germline V gene lookup returns CDR1 DFQATT and CDR2 SNEGSKA (reference sequence). Trimming stripped 3 bases from V and 10 bases from J, with 10 bases between. CDR3 protein: CSARGGGSPLHF. The DNA for the CDR3 is TGCAGTGCTAGGGGCGGTGGATCACCCCTCCACTTT.

The chain recombines TRBV20-1 with TRBJ2-1; possibly TRBD1 for D (6 bases). In germline, CDR1 is DFQATT, CDR2 SNEGSKA (reference sequence). CDR3 size: 13 residues. Trimming removed 7 bases from V and 8 bases from J, with 18 bases in between. The CDR3 region has the DNA TGCAGTGGGGGGCACAGGACAAGCTATGAGCAGTTCTTC. Protein sequence: CSGGHRTSYEQFF.

This rearrangement joins TRBV7-9 to TRBJ1-6, with 9 bases fitting TRBD1. Unmatched junction bases numbered 4, after V lost 5 bases and J lost 5 bases. Germline CDR1 is SEHNR and CDR2 is FQNEAQ (reference sequence). CDR3 length: 15 residues. The CDR3 reads CASSVGQGDNSPLHF. The CDR3 DNA is TGTGCCAGCAGCGTGGGACAGGGCGATAATTCACCCCTCCACTTT.

CDR3 sequence: CASSFPRQYTDTQYF. CDR3 nucleotide sequence: TGTGCCAGCAGTTTCCCCCGGCAGTACACAGATACGCAGTATTTT. The chain combines TRBV12-3 or TRBV12-4 with TRBJ2-3; no firm D call. The CDR3 has 15 residues. The V and J ends lost 3 bases and 2 bases respectively, with 12 bases between them.

The chain combines TRBV5-1 with TRBJ2-1, with D possibly being TRBD1 or TRBD2 (6 bases each). The CDR3 runs 15 residues. CDR1 SGHRS and CDR2 YFSETQ come from the germline V gene. Trimming left V 4 bases short and J 8 bases short, with 19 bases between. Here the CDR3 reads CASSQEGGRHDEQFF. CDR3 DNA: TGCGCCAGCAGCCAGGAGGGGGGCCGACACGATGAGCAGTTCTTC.